This T cell receptor (beta chain) was recovered during a study of blood T cell repertoires in COVID-19. Study information: The study drew acute and convalescent COVID-19 samples from the United States, Italy and Spain.

The germline gives CDR1 MNHNS, CDR2 SASEGT. V lost 4 bases to trimming and J lost 2 bases; unmatched junction nucleotides: 8. The length of the CDR3 is 16 residues. In the study's own analysis: The authors estimated nucleated cell counts from reference gene primer amplification. Libraries were prepared by immunoSEQ multiplex PCR; TCRdb keeps only in-frame clonotypes and omits some of them. V and J calls plus clone size are reproduced from that table; the DNA served to infer D and trimming. The table records approximately 150,000 clones, approximately 87% of them present only once. The sequencing sample was made of peripheral blood. V gene TRBV6-1 combines with J gene TRBJ2-7; 10 bases map to TRBD1. The sequence derives from a woman between 70 and 85 years old with acute or convalescent COVID-19. The CDR3 reads CASSAQTGGRPYEQYF. The CDR3 nucleotides are TGTGCCAGCAGTGCCCAGACAGGGGGCAGACCCTACGAGCAGTACTTC.